These 30 T cell receptor beta chains came from one sample sequenced in a study of shared clonotypes between healthy human individuals. TCRdb's copy holds only in-frame clones and misses some; the assay was immunoSEQ multiplex PCR. The repertoire holds about 640,000 clones, with 72% as singletons. Sequencing was done on a sample of memory CD4+ T cells sorted from blood. Indicated subset: CD45RA-negative fraction. The receptors originated from a woman in her twenties or thirties in good health.

J is TRBJ2-7 and V is TRBV10-2; D is uncertain. The CDR3 is 14 residues long. The V end was cut by 2 bases, the J end by 0 bases, with 8 bases between. Germline CDR1 WSHSY, CDR2 SAAADI. The CDR3 region is CASSEVAGSYEQYF. The CDR3 nucleotides are TGCGCCAGCAGTGAGGTGGCTGGCTCCTACGAGCAGTACTTC.

This clone was observed many times. Other DNA sequences in this sample translate to the same CDR3. The chain couples TRBV20-1 to TRBJ1-2; D unresolved. Trimming left V 3 bases short and J 8 bases short, with 10 bases between. CDR1 and CDR2 from the germline V gene are DFQATT and SNEGSKA (reference sequence). The CDR3 consists of 11 residues. The CDR3 DNA follows: TGCAGTGCTAGTCGCCAGGTCGGCTACACCTTC. Protein sequence: CSASRQVGYTF.

The rearrangement uses TRBV6-5 and TRBJ1-4; D is undetermined. The CDR3 is made up of 14 amino acids. CDR1 is MNHEY, CDR2 SVGAGI, per germline. Trimming removed 0 bases from V and 7 bases from J, with 9 bases in between. CDR3: CASSYSGVSEKLFF. The CDR3 nucleotides are TGTGCCAGCAGTTACTCGGGAGTAAGTGAAAAACTGTTTTTT.

This clone came up a few times. The genes are TRBV7-9 and TRBJ1-4; D is unresolved. CDR3 length equals 15 residues. The germline CDR1 and CDR2 sequences are SEHNR and FQNEAQ (reference sequence). V was cut by 5 bases and J by 0 bases, with 10 bases left in between. In nucleotides, the CDR3 is TGTGCCAGCAGCGACCGGTCAGCAACTAATGAAAAACTGTTTTTT. Amino acid sequence: CASSDRSATNEKLFF.

As regards this clone: An end of the junction does not agree with germline; a read error may underlie this. The V gene is TRBV4-1, the J gene TRBJ2-4; weak D call: TRBD2 (6 bases). CDR1 and CDR2 from the germline V gene are MGHRA and YSYEKL. The CDR3 contains 11 residues. As DNA, the CDR3 is TGCGCCAGCAGCCAAGCCTTGAGACTAGTATTC. This sequence encodes CASSQALRLVF.

This clone was counted a few times. The chain combines TRBV7-2 with TRBJ1-3; TRBD1 is a possible D gene (5 bases). The CDR3 is made up of 15 amino acids. The V and J ends lost 4 bases and 2 bases respectively, with 12 bases between them. Germline CDR1 is SGHTA and CDR2 is FQGNSA. CDR3: CASSWTGTAGNTIYF. DNA for the CDR3: TGTGCCAGCAGCTGGACCGGGACCGCTGGAAACACCATATATTTT.

The chain recombines TRBV28 with TRBJ1-6; D gene ambiguous. The V gene lost 2 bases and the J gene lost 8 bases, with 7 bases spanning the gap. The germline V gene has CDR1 MDHEN and CDR2 SYDVKM. The CDR3 extends over 13 amino acids. The CDR3, as DNA: TGTGCCAGCAGTTTAGGGTCAGATTCACCCCTCCACTTT. This codes for CASSLGSDSPLHF.

The chain recombines TRBV19 with TRBJ2-5; 9 positions agree with TRBD2. The V segment lost 5 bases and the J segment 5 bases; nucleotides outside the gene matches: 15. The germline V gene encodes CDR1 LNHDA and CDR2 SQIVND (reference sequence). The CDR3 loop spans 17 amino acids. The CDR3 DNA reads TGTGCCAGTAGTCCGCTAGCGGGAAGACGTCCACGGGAGACCCAGTACTTC. It encodes CASSPLAGRRPRETQYF.

The chain is built from TRBV2 and TRBJ1-5, with D perhaps matching TRBD1 (6 bases). This CDR3 has 14 amino acids. Trimming took 8 bases from V and 5 from J, leaving 16 bases between them. In germline, CDR1 is SNHLY, CDR2 FYNNEI. The CDR3 sequence is CASGIAGADQPQHF. DNA of the CDR3: TGTGCCAGCGGAATTGCAGGGGCGGATCAGCCCCAGCATTTT.

In its sample, this clone was seen a few times. This chain connects TRBV7-9 to TRBJ1-2; D remains unclear. Trimming stripped 1 base from V and 1 base from J, with 1 base between. Germline V gene lookup returns CDR1 SEHNR and CDR2 FQNEAQ (reference sequence). The CDR3 runs to 12 residues. This CDR3 is CASSLDNYGYTF. CDR3 nucleotide sequence: TGTGCCAGCAGCTTAGATAACTATGGCTACACCTTC.

Notes on this clone: Distinct nucleotide sequences in the sample also encode this CDR3. The chain employs TRBV5-1 and TRBJ1-1, with D perhaps TRBD1 (5 bases). The CDR3 spans 14 residues. CDR1 is SGHRS and CDR2 is YFSETQ in the germline V gene. Trimming left V 1 base short and J 2 bases short, with 9 bases between. CDR3 in DNA: TGCGCCAGCAGCTTGCAGGGTTTCAACACTGAAGCTTTCTTT. Translation gives CASSLQGFNTEAFF. The full variable domain, in which reference TRBV5-1 and TRBJ1-1 provide the parts outside the CDR3, is KAGVTQTPRYLIKTRGQQVTLSCSPISGHRSVSWYQQTPGQGLQFLFEYFSETQRNKGNFPGRFSGRQFSNSRSEMNVSTLELGDSALYLCASSLQGFNTEAFFGQGTRLTVV.

V and J are TRBV5-1 and TRBJ2-7, with D possibly being TRBD2 (6 bases). The CDR3 extends over 14 amino acids. Trimming stripped 4 bases from V and 7 bases from J, with 18 bases between. Germline-derived CDR1 and CDR2 are SGHRS and YFSETQ. The CDR3 nucleotides are TGCGCCAGCAGCGCAAGTGCGGGGTCGCAGGAGCAGTACTTC. It encodes CASSASAGSQEQYF. The complete variable domain, with remaining parts taken from reference TRBV5-1 and TRBJ2-7, reads KAGVTQTPRYLIKTRGQQVTLSCSPISGHRSVSWYQQTPGQGLQFLFEYFSETQRNKGNFPGRFSGRQFSNSRSEMNVSTLELGDSALYLCASSASAGSQEQYFGPGTRLTVT.

The V gene is TRBV9, the J gene TRBJ2-1, with D perhaps TRBD1 or TRBD2 (6 bases each). Trimming took 4 bases from V and 12 from J, leaving 14 bases between them. The V gene's germline CDR1 is SGDLS and CDR2 YYNGEE. This CDR3 is built from 12 residues. As DNA, the CDR3 is TGTGCCAGCAGCCCTCGACTAGGGGGGCAGTTCTTC. This gives the protein CASSPRLGGQFF. Full variable domain (remainder filled in from reference TRBV9 and TRBJ2-1): DSGVTQTPKHLITATGQRVTLRCSPRSGDLSVYWYQQSLDQGLQFLIQYYNGEERAKGNILERFSAQQFPDLHSELNLSSLELGDSALYFCASSPRLGGQFFGPGTRLTVL.

The chain links TRBV28 to TRBJ2-7, with D hard to call. This CDR3 region has 13 residues. In germline, CDR1 is MDHEN, CDR2 SYDVKM. With 6 bases removed from V and 3 bases from J, the gap between germline ends came to 12 bases. CDR3 nucleotides: TGTGCCAGCAGGGCAGGATATCTCTACGAGCAGTACTTC. Translated, it gives CASRAGYLYEQYF.

The CDR3 nucleotides are TGTGCCAGCAGCCCTGGGCCCCTGGGAAGCAATCAGCCCCAGCATTTT. Its translation is CASSPGPLGSNQPQHF. J is TRBJ1-5 and V is TRBV5-4; no clear D gene. This CDR3 region has 16 residues. Trimming stripped 4 bases from V and 1 base from J, with 15 bases between. In germline, CDR1 is SGHNT, CDR2 YYREEE (reference sequence).

The chain employs TRBV27 and TRBJ2-7; 8 bases are a match to TRBD2. Germline assignment: CDR1 MNHEY and CDR2 SMNVEV (reference sequence). V was clipped by 6 bases and J by 0 bases; unmatched bases: 10. This CDR3 has 16 amino acids. The CDR3 here is CASSGLTSGNSYEQYF. DNA for the CDR3: TGTGCCAGCAGCGGCCTTACTAGCGGTAACTCCTACGAGCAGTACTTC.

Written as DNA, the CDR3 is TGTGCCAGCAGCTTGGGGACAGGCAATCAGCCCCAGCATTTT. It encodes CASSLGTGNQPQHF. This sequence joins TRBV5-6 and TRBJ1-5; the D gene is possibly TRBD1 (6 bases). The germline CDR1 and CDR2 sequences are SGHDT and YYEEEE. Deletions cut 0 bases from V and 2 bases from J, with 6 bases between. There are 14 residues in the CDR3.

The chain employs TRBV6-5 and TRBJ2-7, with D possibly matching TRBD1 (6 bases). The CDR3 loop spans 13 amino acids. Germline CDR1 and CDR2: MNHEY and SVGAGI. The V and J ends lost 6 bases and 3 bases respectively, with 12 bases between them. The CDR3 nucleotides are TGTGCCAGCAGACCTACAGGGATCTACGAGCAGTACTTC. Its protein is CASRPTGIYEQYF.

The V and J genes are TRBV10-3 and TRBJ1-1; the D is unclear. Between the trimmed V and J ends, which lost 10 bases and 0 bases, there was a span of 12 bases. CDR3 length equals 13 residues. The germline V gene has CDR1 ENHRY and CDR2 SYGVKD. The DNA of the CDR3 is TGTGCCAATGCGGGAGGCTTGAACACTGAAGCTTTCTTT. This encodes CANAGGLNTEAFF.

This clone was counted many times. This chain uses TRBV6-6 with TRBJ2-2; TRBD1 aligns across 7 bases. Trimming removed 0 bases from V and 6 bases from J; junction bases left unmatched: 4. CDR1 and CDR2 (germline): MNHNY, SVGAGI (reference sequence). CDR3 length equals 15 residues. CDR3 nucleotide sequence: TGTGCCAGCAGTTACTCCAGGGGGAAAGCCGGGGAGCTGTTTTTT. It specifies CASSYSRGKAGELFF.

The chain employs TRBV25-1 and TRBJ1-3; 8 nucleotides align to TRBD1. This CDR3 is 17 amino acids long. The V gene end was trimmed by 6 bases and the J gene end by 0 bases; junction bases not matched to a gene: 10. Per germline, CDR1 MGHDK and CDR2 SYGVNS. CDR3 sequence reads: CASSTGTGRHSGNTIYF. In nucleotides, the CDR3 is TGTGCCAGCAGCACAGGGACAGGAAGGCACTCTGGAAACACCATATATTTT.

This clone was observed a handful of times. V usage is TRBV7-2 and J usage is TRBJ2-7; D not resolved. CDR1 SGHTA and CDR2 FQGNSA come from the germline V gene. The CDR3 covers 13 residues. The germline V and J ends were trimmed by 5 bases and 5 bases, with 13 bases remaining between them. CDR3 region: CASSEYIRDEQYF. CDR3 DNA: TGTGCCAGCAGCGAATATATTCGGGACGAGCAGTACTTC. Full variable domain (rest looked up from reference TRBV7-2 and TRBJ2-7): GAGVSQSPSNKVTEKGKDVELRCDPISGHTALYWYRQSLGQGLEFLIYFQGNSAPDKSGLPSDRFSAERTGGSVSTLTIQRTQQEDSAVYLCASSEYIRDEQYFGPGTRLTVT.

This clone was recorded only once. The chain combines TRBV30 with TRBJ2-3, with 10 bases matching TRBD1. Germline trimming cut 3 bases from V and 5 bases from J; bases unmatched to any gene: 14. CDR3 length: 17 amino acids. CDR1 and CDR2 (germline): GTSNPN, SVGIG (reference sequence). The CDR3 coding sequence is TGTGCCTGGAGGGGGGCCGTGGGACAGGGGAAGGTAGATACGCAGTATTTT. Translation gives CAWRGAVGQGKVDTQYF.

At least ten counts were recorded for this clone. The genes are TRBV27 and TRBJ2-5; 9 nucleotides agree with TRBD2. V trimming: 5 bases; J trimming: 4 bases; junction bases outside the gene matches: 11. Germline lookup yields CDR1 MNHEY and CDR2 SMNVEV (reference sequence). The CDR3 extends over 16 amino acids. CDR3 residues: CASSTRSGRLGETQYF. The CDR3 DNA is TGTGCCAGCAGTACAAGAAGCGGGAGGTTAGGAGAGACCCAGTACTTC.

This chain links TRBV7-2 with TRBJ1-1; the D is unclear. Germline V gives CDR1 SGHTA, CDR2 FQGNSA. V was trimmed by 1 base and J by 4 bases, leaving 10 bases between them. The CDR3 runs to 14 residues. The DNA of the CDR3 is TGTGCCAGCAGCTTAGATTTTGCGAGCACTGAAGCTTTCTTT. It translates to CASSLDFASTEAFF.

V gene TRBV14 combines with J gene TRBJ2-7; 8 bases match TRBD1. The germline gives CDR1 SGHDN, CDR2 FVKESK. This CDR3 region has 13 residues. The V segment lost 10 bases and the J segment 2 bases; nucleotides outside the gene matches: 7. This CDR3 reads CATSRQGTYEQYF. The CDR3 nucleotides are TGTGCCACCTCACGACAGGGGACCTACGAGCAGTACTTC.

This clone was seen a few times. This rearrangement joins TRBV7-9 to TRBJ1-6; TRBD1 matches at 7 bases. The CDR3 loop spans 14 amino acids. The trim removed 1 base at V and 10 bases at J, leaving 4 bases unmatched. The germline CDR1 and CDR2 sequences are SEHNR and FQNEAQ (reference sequence). The CDR3 sequence: CASSLEGGASPLHF. The CDR3 bases are TGTGCCAGCAGCTTAGAAGGGGGCGCATCACCCCTCCACTTT.

The CDR3, as DNA: TGTGCCAGCAGGCCGGGACAGGGGTACGGCTATGGCTACACCTTC. Its protein product is CASRPGQGYGYGYTF. The chain recombines TRBV2 with TRBJ1-2; 10 nucleotides align to TRBD1. The V gene's germline CDR1 is SNHLY and CDR2 FYNNEI. The V gene end was trimmed by 6 bases and the J gene end by 4 bases; junction bases not matched to a gene: 8. The CDR3 contains 15 residues.

As concerns this clone: Other DNA sequences within the sample encode an identical CDR3. The CDR3 sequence: CAISESAGGPYEQYF. The CDR3 DNA reads TGTGCCATCAGTGAGTCGGCGGGAGGGCCCTACGAGCAGTACTTC. This chain connects TRBV10-3 to TRBJ2-7; 9 bases are a match to TRBD2. The V gene's germline CDR1 is ENHRY and CDR2 SYGVKD. There are 15 residues in the CDR3. V shed 0 bases, J shed 2 bases, and the junction held 2 bases outside the gene matches.

This clone was recorded many times. The V gene is TRBV28, the J gene TRBJ1-2; 7 positions agree with TRBD1. Looked up from germline, CDR1 is MDHEN and CDR2 is SYDVKM. The CDR3 covers 17 residues. J lost 5 bases, V lost 6 bases, and 18 bases had no gene match. The CDR3 DNA reads TGTGCCAGCAGCTACCATTCATTAGCCGGGACAGAGTATGGCTACACCTTC. This gives the protein CASSYHSLAGTEYGYTF.